Listed here are 18 T cell receptor beta chains from one sample, sequenced in a study of blood T cell repertoires in COVID-19. TCRdb's copy holds only in-frame clones and misses some; the assay was immunoSEQ multiplex PCR. The table lists around 100,000 clones, roughly 80% of them singletons, with 1.5% to 1.8% in the top ten. Input material: peripheral blood. The source of these receptors is a man aged 45-65 years with acute or convalescent COVID-19.

This sequence joins TRBV19 and TRBJ2-3, with 8 positions matching TRBD1. The CDR3 extends over 16 amino acids. CDR1 and CDR2 from the germline V gene are LNHDA and SQIVND (reference sequence). The V and J ends lost 5 bases and 2 bases, in that order; junction bases with no gene match: 9. The CDR3 nucleotides read TGTGCCAGTAGTCCCGGGACAGGATACTTCACAGATACGCAGTATTTT. As protein: CASSPGTGYFTDTQYF.

This clone was found once. The chain joins TRBV2 to TRBJ1-5; 9 bases agree with TRBD1. Germline CDR1 and CDR2: SNHLY and FYNNEI. With 4 bases clipped from V and 5 bases from J, the junction kept 9 bases outside the gene matches. The CDR3 covers 16 residues. The CDR3 loop is CASSVGGTGKYQPQHF. The CDR3 DNA is TGTGCCAGCAGTGTCGGAGGGACAGGGAAGTATCAGCCCCAGCATTTT.

The V and J genes are TRBV3-1 (or the pseudogene TRBV3-2) and TRBJ2-5; 7 positions match TRBD2. Germline trimming cut 3 bases from V and 5 bases from J; bases unmatched to any gene: 12. The CDR3 consists of 16 residues. In germline, CDR1 is LGHDT, CDR2 YNNKEL (reference sequence). The CDR3 region is CASSQSGPRGGETQYF. For the CDR3, the DNA is TGTGCCAGCAGCCAGAGTGGACCTCGGGGAGGGGAGACCCAGTACTTC.

The genes are TRBV7-9 and TRBJ1-2; D ambiguous. The CDR3 is made up of 12 amino acids. Between the trimmed V and J ends, which lost 2 bases and 6 bases, there was a span of 7 bases. The germline V gene encodes CDR1 SEHNR and CDR2 FQNEAQ (reference sequence). Here the CDR3 DNA reads TGTGCCAGCAGCTTAAAACAGAATGGCTACACCTTC. Its translation: CASSLKQNGYTF. Full variable domain (outside the CDR3, taken from reference TRBV7-9 and TRBJ1-2): DTGVSQNPRHKITKRGQNVTFRCDPISEHNRLYWYRQTLGQGPEFLTYFQNEAQLEKSRLLSDRFSAERPKGSFSTLEIQRTEQGDSAMYLCASSLKQNGYTFGSGTRLTVV.

The chain uses TRBV7-3 and TRBJ2-3; possible D gene TRBD1, 6 bases. Germline CDR1 reads SGHTA; CDR2 reads FQGTGA. Trimming removed 1 base from V and 0 bases from J, with 11 bases in between. The CDR3 covers 16 residues. The CDR3 sequence: CASSLKTGASTDTQYF. Written as DNA, the CDR3 is TGTGCCAGCAGCTTAAAGACAGGTGCTAGCACAGATACGCAGTATTTT.

V usage is TRBV4-1 and J usage is TRBJ1-2; D may be TRBD1 (6 bases). The CDR3 consists of 15 residues. Between the trimmed V and J ends, which lost 3 bases and 2 bases, there was a span of 13 bases. The germline gives CDR1 MGHRA, CDR2 YSYEKL. The CDR3 sequence is CASSQETGYNYGYTF. The CDR3 coding sequence is TGCGCCAGCAGCCAGGAGACAGGTTACAACTATGGCTACACCTTC.

The chain employs TRBV11-2 and TRBJ1-2; D ambiguous. CDR3 length equals 13 residues. Germline V gene sequence: CDR1 SGHAT, CDR2 FQNNGV. V was pared by 0 bases and J by 4 bases, with 6 bases between. In DNA, the CDR3 is TGTGCCAGCAGCTTAGATGGCAGCTATGGCTACACCTTC. Its protein is CASSLDGSYGYTF.

The chain carries TRBV24-1 and TRBJ2-1; TRBD2 matches at 15 bases. J gave up 7 bases and V 4 bases, and 7 bases lay outside the gene matches. CDR1 KGHDR and CDR2 SFDVKD come from the germline V gene. This CDR3 is built from 17 residues. The chain's CDR3 is CATSDRTSGGAKNEQFF. The DNA for the CDR3 is TGTGCCACCAGTGACAGGACTAGCGGGGGGGCTAAGAATGAGCAGTTCTTC.

The rearrangement joins TRBV5-5 to TRBJ2-2, with 8 bases aligning to TRBD1. The germline CDR1 and CDR2 sequences are SGHKS and YYEKEE (reference sequence). V trimming: 4 bases; J trimming: 2 bases; junction bases outside the gene matches: 4. The CDR3 sequence is 15 residues long. CDR3 sequence (DNA): TGTGCCAGCAGCCGGGGGACAGGTAACACCGGGGAGCTGTTTTTT. It is translated as CASSRGTGNTGELFF. Combining the CDR3 with reference TRBV5-5 and TRBJ2-2 gives the whole variable domain DAGVTQSPTHLIKTRGQQVTLRCSPISGHKSVSWYQQVLGQGPQFIFQYYEKEERGRGNFPDRFSARQFPNYSSELNVNALLLGDSALYLCASSRGTGNTGELFFGEGSRLTVL.

The chain joins TRBV10-3 to TRBJ1-5, with D uncertain. Trimming removed 2 bases from V and 7 bases from J, with 9 bases in between. The CDR3 sequence is 13 residues long. Germline CDR1 ENHRY, CDR2 SYGVKD. CDR3 coding DNA: TGTGCCATCAGTGAGCGTCGGGAACAGCCCCAGCATTTT. It specifies CAISERREQPQHF.

The V gene is TRBV5-1, the J gene TRBJ2-7; TRBD2 agrees at 15 bases. The CDR3 spans 16 residues. J gave up 3 bases and V 4 bases, and 5 bases lay outside the gene matches. Germline V gives CDR1 SGHRS, CDR2 YFSETQ. In nucleotides, the CDR3 is TGCGCCAGCAGCCTGGGACTAGCGGGGGGCTTCTACGAGCAGTACTTC. This gives the protein CASSLGLAGGFYEQYF.

V usage is TRBV10-2 and J usage is TRBJ1-4; 10 bases align to TRBD1. The CDR3 is made up of 13 amino acids. The J segment lost 5 bases and the V segment lost 7 bases, leaving 1 base of the junction unmatched. CDR1 and CDR2 from the germline V gene are WSHSY and SAAADI. In nucleotides, the CDR3 is TGCGCCAGCAAGGACAGGGGGAATGAAAAACTGTTTTTT. Residues: CASKDRGNEKLFF.

The rearrangement links TRBV12-5 to TRBJ1-6; tentative D call: TRBD1 (5 bases). Germline V lookup: CDR1 LGHNT, CDR2 FRNRAP. V lost 1 base, J lost 9 bases, and 13 bases lay in between. The CDR3 consists of 15 residues. CDR3 DNA: TGTGCTAGTGGTTTGGGCCAGGGTCTCGGTTCACCCCTCCACTTT. It yields the protein CASGLGQGLGSPLHF. Using reference TRBV12-5 and TRBJ1-6 for the parts outside the CDR3, the full variable domain is DARVTQTPRHKVTEMGQEVTMRCQPILGHNTVFWYRQTMMQGLELLAYFRNRAPLDDSGMPKDRFSAEMPDATLATLKIQPSEPRDSAVYFCASGLGQGLGSPLHFGNGTRLTVT.

This clone was counted once. CDR3 protein: CASSVRQGESEAFF. The CDR3, as DNA: TGTGCCAGCAGCGTTAGACAGGGAGAGAGTGAAGCTTTCTTT. The chain links TRBV9 to TRBJ1-1; 7 bases match TRBD1. The V gene's germline CDR1 is SGDLS and CDR2 YYNGEE. The CDR3 covers 14 residues. Unmatched junction bases numbered 8, after V lost 2 bases and J lost 7 bases.

This clone was counted a few times. The chain carries TRBV5-1 and TRBJ2-1; 12 nucleotides agree with TRBD2. CDR1 is SGHRS and CDR2 is YFSETQ in the germline V gene. Losses at the gene ends were 4 bases for V and 4 bases for J; bases not matched to a gene: 3. CDR3 size: 15 residues. The DNA of the CDR3 is TGCGCCAGCAGCCGGACTAGCGGGGAATACAATGAGCAGTTCTTC. The encoded protein is CASSRTSGEYNEQFF.

The chain uses TRBV5-1 and TRBJ2-2; 7 positions match TRBD1. CDR1 and CDR2 from the germline V gene are SGHRS and YFSETQ. The CDR3 totals 14 residues. V shed 1 base, J shed 6 bases, and the junction held 3 bases outside the gene matches. CDR3 sequence: CASSLRTGPGELFF. The CDR3 coding sequence is TGCGCCAGCAGCTTGAGGACAGGTCCCGGGGAGCTGTTTTTT.

The chain has TRBV7-3 and TRBJ2-1, with 10 nucleotides matching TRBD2. The CDR3 loop spans 16 amino acids. CDR1 and CDR2 from the germline V gene are SGHTA and FQGTGA. Germline trimming cut 0 bases from V and 4 bases from J; bases unmatched to any gene: 3. The CDR3 DNA reads TGTGCCAGCAGCTTAACGGGGACTAGCGAGTACAATGAGCAGTTCTTC. Protein sequence: CASSLTGTSEYNEQFF.

V and J are TRBV10-3 and TRBJ1-1; D remains ambiguous. V lost 2 bases and J 7 bases, leaving 11 bases between the germline ends. This CDR3 has 13 residues. CDR1 is ENHRY, CDR2 SYGVKD, per germline. The CDR3 nucleotides are TGTGCCATCAGTGAGAGCCAGGAAGATGAAGCTTTCTTT. Translated, it gives CAISESQEDEAFF.